These T cell receptor beta chains were read from a single sample in a study of T cells in tumors after PD-1 blockade. Here immunoSEQ multiplex PCR was the method, and the copy in TCRdb shows in-frame clones only, minus some. Of 60,000 to 75,000 clones in the sample, around two thirds were seen once. The sample here was PBMCs, taken after anti-PD-1 treatment. These receptors all stem from a human donor with basal cell carcinoma. CDR3s include the opening cysteine and the closing phenylalanine or tryptophan. A D gene is named only where the DNA matches it firmly. Size is omitted from some rows. Given values are once, few, many or a class for expanded clones.

j_call	d_call	v_call	clone_size	cdr3_nt	cdr3_aa
TRBJ1-2	-	TRBV5-4	-	TGTGCCAGCAGCTTGGAACTATGGGCAGGGAAGAGCCCATTTTATGGCTACACCTTC	CASSLELWAGKSPFYGYTF
TRBJ2-1	TRBD2	TRBV27	-	TGTGCCAGCAGTCCCTCGGGCGGGGGGGCTGGTAATGAGCAGTTCTTC	CASSPSGGGAGNEQFF
TRBJ2-1	-	TRBV7-2	-	TGTGCCAGCAGCCCCCAGGGGCGGGGTAACTACAATGAGCAGTTCTTC	CASSPQGRGNYNEQFF
TRBJ2-6	-	TRBV7-8	-	TGTGCCAGCAGCTTAGGCAACTCTGGGGCCAACGTCCTGACTTTC	CASSLGNSGANVLTF
TRBJ2-5	TRBD2	TRBV4-2	-	TGTGCCAGCAGCCGAGGAAAGGGCGGGGGTGACCAAGAGACCCAGTACTTC	CASSRGKGGGDQETQYF
TRBJ1-1	-	TRBV6-4	-	TGTGCCAGCAGTGACAAAGGGGCTATTGGGGACACTGAAGCTTTCTTT	CASSDKGAIGDTEAFF
TRBJ1-5	-	TRBV6-1	-	TGTGCCAGCAGTGACCAGGGTAACCAGCCCCAGCATTTT	CASSDQGNQPQHF
TRBJ2-7	-	TRBV6-2/TRBV6-3	-	TGTGCCAGCAGTTCCCTTAAACTACGGACAGTCTACGAGCAGTACTTC	CASSSLKLRTVYEQYF
TRBJ2-7	-	TRBV28	-	TGTGCCAGCAGTTTTAGCCTAGCGACCCTCTCCTACGAGCAGTACTTC	CASSFSLATLSYEQYF
TRBJ1-1	-	TRBV3-1/TRBV3-2	-	TGTGCCAGCAGCCAGGCGGCCTCGAGGAGAACTGAAGCTTTCTTT	CASSQAASRRTEAFF
TRBJ2-4	-	TRBV28	-	TGTGCCAGCACCAAAAGAGACGGGAAAAACATTCAGTACTTC	CASTKRDGKNIQYF
TRBJ1-2	-	TRBV6-1	-	TGTGCCAGCAGTGAAGGGGTCTATGGCTACACCTTC	CASSEGVYGYTF
TRBJ1-4	-	TRBV6-5	-	TGTGCCAGCAGTTACTCACTACAGGGAGGAAAACTGTTTTTT	CASSYSLQGGKLFF
TRBJ1-6	TRBD1	TRBV19	-	TGTGCCAGTAGTAAGCCCCCCTACGGGACAGGGTCGACACCCCTCCACTTT	CASSKPPYGTGSTPLHF
TRBJ1-5	-	TRBV5-5	-	TGTGCCAGCAGCTTTTACAGGGAGGGTCAGCCCCAGCATTTT	CASSFYREGQPQHF
TRBJ2-2	-	TRBV29-1	once	TGCAGCGCCACCATGCGGTTGTCCGGGGAGCTGTTTTTT	CSATMRLSGELFF
TRBJ2-5	-	TRBV3-1/TRBV3-2	-	TGTGCCAGCAGCTATGACTACGAGACCCAGTACTTC	CASSYDYETQYF
TRBJ1-1	-	TRBV29-1	few	TGCAGCGTTTGGGGGAACGGGCAGGGTACTGAAGCTTTCTTT	CSVWGNGQGTEAFF
TRBJ2-7	-	TRBV19	-	TGTGCCAGTAGTCTCAGACCAGAGGGCTACGAGCAGTACTTC	CASSLRPEGYEQYF
TRBJ2-7	TRBD1	TRBV6-5	-	TGTGCCAGCAGAGCTCTGGGACAGTCCTACGAGCAGTACTTC	CASRALGQSYEQYF
TRBJ2-1	-	TRBV14	-	TGTGCCAGCAGCCCTCGGGGCGTCGCGCAGTTCTTC	CASSPRGVAQFF
TRBJ2-7	TRBD2	TRBV30	once	TGTGCCTGGAGTGTGGGAGGGACCTACGAGCAGTACTTC	CAWSVGGTYEQYF
TRBJ1-6	-	TRBV30	few	TGTGCCTGGAGTAATCGACCCTATAATTCACCCCTCCACTTT	CAWSNRPYNSPLHF
TRBJ2-3	TRBD2	TRBV6-6	once	TGTGCCAGCAGTTACGGCCCGGGGGGGCAATTAGATACGCAGTATTTT	CASSYGPGGQLDTQYF
TRBJ2-2	-	TRBV2	-	TGTGCCAGCAGTGAAAACCGGCGGGGCACCGGGGAGCTGTTTTTT	CASSENRRGTGELFF
TRBJ2-3	-	TRBV5-1	-	TGCGCCAGCAGCTTCGACCCGGCTGCAGATACGCAGTATTTT	CASSFDPAADTQYF
TRBJ2-5	-	TRBV4-1	-	TGCGCCAGCAGCCCCCCAGGGGGGGAGACCCAGTACTTC	CASSPPGGETQYF
TRBJ2-5	TRBD1	TRBV6-5	-	TGTGCCAGCACTTACAGGGGACCCCAAGAGACCCAGTACTTC	CASTYRGPQETQYF